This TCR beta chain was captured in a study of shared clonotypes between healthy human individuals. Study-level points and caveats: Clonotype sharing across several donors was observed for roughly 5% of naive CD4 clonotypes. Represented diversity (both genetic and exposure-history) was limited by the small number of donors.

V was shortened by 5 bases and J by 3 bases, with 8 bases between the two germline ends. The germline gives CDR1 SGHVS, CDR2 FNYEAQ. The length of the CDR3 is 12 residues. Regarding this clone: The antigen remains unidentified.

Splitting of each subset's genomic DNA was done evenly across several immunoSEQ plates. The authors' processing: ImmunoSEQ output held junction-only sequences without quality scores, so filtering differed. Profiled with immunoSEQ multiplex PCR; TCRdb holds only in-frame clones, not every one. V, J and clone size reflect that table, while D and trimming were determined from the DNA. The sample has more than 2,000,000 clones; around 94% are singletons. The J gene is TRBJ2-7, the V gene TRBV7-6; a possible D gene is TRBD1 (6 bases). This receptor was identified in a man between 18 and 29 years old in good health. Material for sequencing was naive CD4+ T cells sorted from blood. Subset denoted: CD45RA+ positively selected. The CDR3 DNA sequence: TGTGCCAGCAGCGCAGGGGTCTACGAGCAGTACTTC. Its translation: CASSAGVYEQYF.